This TCR beta chain derives from a study (dated by TCRdb to 2015 to 2017). Background on the whole study: The study tested whether tumor-infiltrating Tregs in breast cancer are recruited from blood Tregs or converted in situ from other CD4+ T cell subsets. Overall results and qualifications from the work: The validation in the larger cohort was limited to a single TCR beta V-J rearrangement instead of whole repertoires. The greatest overlap of tumor-infiltrating Treg TCR alpha and beta sequences was with tumor naive CD4+ T cells, followed next by blood naive CD4+ T cells. Tumor memory CD4+ T cell TCR gene usage was found to cluster with blood and lymph node memory CD4+ cells and with lymph node naive CD4+ cells.

Inclusive of the bounding cysteine and phenylalanine, the CDR3 is 14 residues long. CDR3 DNA is the only sequence kept; it has 42 bases, read in frame from the first base. Based on the germline V gene, the CDR1 and CDR2 sequences are SNHLY and FYNNEI. Germline trimming: 5 bases from V, 2 bases from J; junction bases outside gene matches: 2. Cells that were CD4+CD25+CD127-/low were the ones isolated as Tregs. Tregs, naive and memory CD4+ T cells from tumor, blood and ipsilateral draining lymph nodes of a few breast cancer patients underwent full-length TCR alpha and beta sequencing. Tumor tissue and lymph nodes obtained by ipsilateral axillary dissection were perfused with PBS, cut into small pieces and digested using collagenase I and hyaluronidase. Ficoll density gradient centrifugation was used to isolate mononuclear cells from lymph nodes or from 50 ml of peripheral blood. Sorted cell populations were confirmed by FACS to exceed 90% purity.

Amplification of full-length TCR variable regions was done by 5' RACE PCR using constant-region reverse primers, and this step was followed by semi-nested PCR with Nested Universal Primer A. Using the ReliaPrep RNA Cell Miniprep System, total RNA was extracted, and the SMARTer RACE 5'/3' Kit was then used to reverse transcribe the RNA into 5'RACE-ready cDNA. Multiplex adaptors were used to barcode full-length TCR alpha and beta libraries, and the barcoded libraries were sequenced on an Illumina MiSeq. As for the original processing: For each of nine subset-tissue groups, sequencing data from the five patients were pooled, and the groups were then compared using unsupervised clustering of TCR gene usage. The Morisita-Horn index, with shared sequences weighted by their contribution to each repertoire, was used to calculate repertoire similarity. Using fastp trimming at Q25 and MiXCR clonotype assembly, TCRdb reanalyzed the public sequencing data and kept in-frame beta chains. Rows are combined by CDR3 protein, so each entry shows the most common genes and DNA. None of the V and J calls come from the authors' own analysis; TCRdb made them. For this sample the table gives several thousand distinct CDR3 sequences, of which approximately 45% were detected only once. In total, the top ten clones hold roughly 3% of the sample.

This clonotype is classified as medium-sized (0.01 to 0.1%). What this receptor recognizes is not known. Qualities for individual bases were not recorded, and no much larger clone is one base off. Sequencing was carried out using Tregs sorted from a lymph node. The origin of this receptor is a female donor with breast cancer. The chain uses TRBV2 and TRBJ2-5, and 10 bases in between align with TRBD2. This receptor carries the CDR3 CASSLLAGQETQYF. The sequence in DNA is TGTGCCAGCAGTCTACTAGCGGGGCAAGAGACCCAGTACTTC.